What follows describes a single T cell receptor beta chain. The antigen remains undetermined. This sample was taken from a study of shared clonotypes between healthy human individuals. The study, taken as a whole, reports: Rarefaction curves obtained for sorted subsets showed sequencing incomplete despite large depth.

Evenly divided among several immunoSEQ plates was the genomic DNA of each subset. Assay used: immunoSEQ multiplex PCR; TCRdb lists only in-frame clones, some missing. The sample yields roughly 2.1 million clones, approximately 94% seen once. Germline V CDR1 and CDR2: MDHEN, SYDVKM. J was trimmed by 3 bases and V by 5 bases; bases with no gene match: 8. The CDR3 is made up of 15 amino acids. CD8 cells regarded as naive lacked CD45RO, were positively chosen for CCR7, and omitted terminally differentiated effector memory CD45RA+ cells. Participating donors were healthy, HIV-negative adults free of recent acute infections or vaccinations.

The J gene is TRBJ1-2, the V gene TRBV28; the match to TRBD1 covers 8 bases. The receptor was derived from a man between 18 and 35 years old in good health. Some clones in this sample may be carry-over from other donors' samples. The sequencing input was naive CD8+ T cells from PBMCs. The CDR3 region has the DNA TGTGCCAGCAGTACTCGGGACAGGATCTACTATGGCTACACCTTC. This gives the protein CASSTRDRIYYGYTF.